Described below is a single T cell receptor (beta chain) sequence and its context. The clone's antigen remains unknown. Qualities for individual bases were not recorded, and no much larger clone is one base off. The trial excluded patients who had a history of autoimmune disease or were on systemic immunosuppression. In every dose cohort, peripheral blood was drawn for TCR sequencing at baseline, cycle 4 day 1, and cycle 7 day 1. The samples were drawn from a first-in-human, open-label, multicenter phase I dose-escalation trial of ivuxolimab. Adults with locally advanced or metastatic melanoma, renal cell carcinoma, hepatocellular carcinoma or head and neck squamous cell carcinoma were enrolled in the trial. Before TCR sequencing, CD4+ T cells and CD8+ T cells from peripheral blood were sorted into separate populations. The data belong to a study of OX40 agonist ivuxolimab in advanced cancers. Looking at the study overall: Ivuxolimab was a fully human IgG2 agonistic monoclonal antibody targeting the costimulatory receptor OX40 (CD134). Among the approximately 54 dose-escalation patients, 19 had hepatocellular carcinoma, around 15 melanoma, 9 renal cell carcinoma and 9 head and neck cancer. In the dose-escalation cohort, approximately 83% of patients were male, and the mean age was roughly 60 years with a range of about 20 to 79. Three dose-escalation patients achieved partial responses, one with hepatocellular carcinoma and two with cutaneous melanoma. Intravenous ivuxolimab was administered to patients every 2 weeks at six dose levels: 0.01, 0.1, 0.3, 1.5, 3 and 10 mg/kg. Patients were allowed to have had prior anti-PD-1, anti-PD-L1 or anti-CTLA-4 therapy, and around two fifths of the dose-escalation patients had been treated with checkpoint inhibitors. The paper describes the monotherapy dose-escalation part (N ≈ 51 patients) of the phase I trial of ivuxolimab. Peripheral TCRbeta sequencing was intended to test whether TCR sequence diversity was altered and clonal T-cell expansion was caused by ivuxolimab.

Study-level results and caveats: In the 0.1-3.0 mg/kg groups, partial responders had among the lowest normalized peripheral clonal expansion, particularly in CD8+ T cells. The antigen specificity of the clonally expanded peripheral T cells was not determined. At doses of 0.1 to 3.0 mg/kg, clonal expansion of both CD4+ and CD8+ blood T cells was observed from baseline to week 6. Low levels of normalized T-cell clonal expansion were also seen in some patients who did not respond. After ivuxolimab, more expanded clones were found on average in CD8+ T cells than in CD4+ T cells.

Genomic DNA was isolated from the sorted cells so that the TCRbeta CDR3 region could be sequenced. The immunoSEQ Assay was used for sequencing of TCRbeta CDR3 regions. Sourced from immuneACCESS, this table was stored by TCRdb with only in-frame sequences that have V and J called. A share of the clones is absent; for the studies checked, an unresolved V gene accounts for under half, and the remainder has no known explanation. Here the sample has roughly 80,000 clones; more than 85% occur a single time. The ten most abundant clones make up approximately 0.7% of the sample. Counted from cysteine to phenylalanine, this CDR3 has 15 amino acids. Only the CDR3 DNA is retained, 45 bases long and in frame from the first base. The germline V end is reduced by 5 bases and the J end by 5 bases; junction bases left unmatched: 11. The germline V gene specifies SGHTA as CDR1 and FQGNSA as CDR2.

The receptor comes from an adult with an advanced solid tumor such as melanoma, head and neck, liver or kidney cancer. The sequence links TRBV7-2 to TRBJ2-7, and 8 junctional nucleotides match TRBD1. The sample consisted of CD4+ or CD8+ T cells sorted from blood, taken in a trial of the OX40 agonist ivuxolimab. The CDR3 region reads CASSRTLAGGHEQYF. The nucleotides read TGTGCCAGCAGCCGTACGCTAGCAGGGGGCCACGAGCAGTACTTC.